One sample yielded the 13 T cell receptor beta chains listed below, sequenced in a study of T cell changes during pregnancy in multiple sclerosis. Here immunoSEQ multiplex PCR was the method, and the copy in TCRdb shows in-frame clones only, minus some. The sample carries roughly 60,000 clones, around 96% recorded once. Sample: CD8+ T cells from peripheral blood mononuclear cells, taken after pregnancy. The receptors were gathered from a female donor with multiple sclerosis, enrolled in a pregnancy study.

The CDR3 loop reads CASSLVRERGETQYF. CDR3 in DNA: TGTGCCAGCAGCTTAGTGAGGGAGCGGGGAGAGACCCAGTACTTC. The V call is TRBV7-9, the J call TRBJ2-5; TRBD2 agrees at 7 bases. This CDR3 contains 15 residues. V was clipped by 1 base and J by 4 bases; unmatched bases: 6. Germline CDR1 reads SEHNR; CDR2 reads FQNEAQ (reference sequence).

The chain joins TRBV5-5 to TRBJ1-1, with unresolved D. Trimming removed 1 base at V and 8 bases at J, with 6 bases between. Germline CDR1 is SGHKS and CDR2 is YYEKEE (reference sequence). The CDR3 totals 11 residues. CDR3 in DNA: TGTGCCAGCAGCTTGCTCGGGGAAGCTTTCTTT. This translates into CASSLLGEAFF.

The chain carries TRBV9 and TRBJ2-1, with 8 bases matching TRBD2. The V gene end was trimmed by 6 bases and the J gene end by 4 bases; junction bases not matched to a gene: 9. The CDR3 covers 15 residues. Looked up from germline, CDR1 is SGDLS and CDR2 is YYNGEE. DNA of the CDR3: TGTGCCAGCACCCCTTCGGGGACTAGGTACAATGAGCAGTTCTTC. Its protein product is CASTPSGTRYNEQFF.

The chain is built from TRBV10-3 and TRBJ2-7; D perhaps matches TRBD2 (5 bases). Trimming left V 6 bases short and J 0 bases short, with 18 bases between. This CDR3 has 16 residues. Germline V CDR1 and CDR2: ENHRY, SYGVKD. CDR3 loop: CAISDRRPEGSYEQYF. The CDR3 DNA follows: TGTGCCATCAGCGATAGAAGACCCGAGGGCTCCTACGAGCAGTACTTC.

This chain joins TRBV6-1 and TRBJ2-1; possibly TRBD1 for D (5 bases). CDR1 MNHNS and CDR2 SASEGT come from the germline V gene. The ends were cut back, 6 bases at V and 0 bases at J, with 12 bases in the middle. The CDR3 length is 15 residues. For the CDR3, the DNA is TGTGCCAGCAGCTACAGGCCCTCCTCCTACAATGAGCAGTTCTTC. Protein product: CASSYRPSSYNEQFF.

V gene TRBV14 combines with J gene TRBJ2-7; 10 nucleotides match TRBD2. V shed 0 bases and J 3 bases; nucleotides not matched to a gene: 5. The CDR3 runs to 16 residues. Germline values: CDR1 SGHDN, CDR2 FVKESK. This CDR3 reads CASSQETSGDVYEQYF. The CDR3 DNA reads as TGTGCCAGCAGCCAAGAAACTAGCGGGGATGTCTACGAGCAGTACTTC.

This chain links TRBV28 with TRBJ1-5; D remains ambiguous. The CDR3 totals 14 residues. Germline V gene lookup returns CDR1 MDHEN and CDR2 SYDVKM. Trimming removed 9 bases at V and 1 base at J, with 13 bases between. CDR3 region: CASSDMQSNQPQHF. The DNA for the CDR3 is TGTGCCAGTTCTGACATGCAGAGCAATCAGCCCCAGCATTTT. Together with reference TRBV28 and TRBJ1-5, the CDR3 gives the full variable domain: DVKVTQSSRYLVKRTGEKVFLECVQDMDHENMFWYRQDPGLGLRLIYFSYDVKMKEKGDIPEGYSVSREKKERFSLILESASTNQTSMYLCASSDMQSNQPQHFGDGTRLSIL.

The chain recombines TRBV5-8 with TRBJ1-1, with D possibly TRBD1 on 6 matching bases. Per germline, CDR1 SGHTS and CDR2 YDEGEE. CDR3 length equals 15 residues. The ends were cut back, 0 bases at V and 0 bases at J, with 9 bases in the middle. CDR3 coding DNA: TGTGCCAGCAGCTTGGCCGGGACAATGAACACTGAAGCTTTCTTT. Its translation: CASSLAGTMNTEAFF.

V is TRBV7-3 and J is TRBJ2-1; 8 bases agree with TRBD2. The CDR3 extends over 15 amino acids. The germline CDR1 and CDR2 sequences are SGHTA and FQGTGA. The V segment lost 5 bases and the J segment 8 bases; nucleotides outside the gene matches: 11. Here the CDR3 reads CASSPSGGALDEQFF. DNA of the CDR3: TGTGCCAGCAGCCCCTCGGGAGGGGCCCTAGATGAGCAGTTCTTC.

The chain links TRBV7-9 to TRBJ2-1, with TRBD1 matching 9 bases. CDR1 SEHNR and CDR2 FQNEAQ come from the germline V gene (reference sequence). The CDR3 length is 15 residues. V lost 1 base, J lost 7 bases, and 5 bases stayed unmatched. This CDR3 is CASSLEQGAENEQFF. The DNA for the CDR3 is TGTGCCAGCAGCTTAGAACAGGGGGCAGAGAATGAGCAGTTCTTC.

The genes are TRBV19 and TRBJ1-4; possible D gene TRBD1, 5 bases. This CDR3 has 14 residues. V dropped 1 base and J dropped 6 bases, with 9 bases sitting between them. Germline-derived CDR1 and CDR2 are LNHDA and SQIVND (reference sequence). As DNA, the CDR3 is TGTGCCAGTAGTATAGGACAGAATTATGAAAAACTGTTTTTT. Amino acids: CASSIGQNYEKLFF.

The chain carries TRBV2 and TRBJ2-7, with no clear D. V was cut by 3 bases and J by 2 bases, with 8 bases left in between. This CDR3 has 13 residues. Looked up from germline, CDR1 is SNHLY and CDR2 is FYNNEI. In DNA form, the CDR3 reads TGTGCCAGCAGTGAGGTAGAGCCCTACGAGCAGTACTTC. It translates to CASSEVEPYEQYF. The full variable domain, its missing parts supplied by reference TRBV2 and TRBJ2-7, is EPEVTQTPSHQVTQMGQEVILRCVPISNHLYFYWYRQILGQKVEFLVSFYNNEISEKSEIFDDQFSVERPDGSNFTLKIRSTKLEDSAMYFCASSEVEPYEQYFGPGTRLTVT.

For the CDR3, the DNA is TGTGCCAGCAGTTCGGCCGGACTAGCTTCCGATGAGCAGTTCTTC. Translated, it gives CASSSAGLASDEQFF. V is TRBV28 and J is TRBJ2-1, with 8 bases aligning to TRBD2. J was trimmed by 8 bases and V by 4 bases; bases with no gene match: 10. Germline-derived CDR1 and CDR2 are MDHEN and SYDVKM. The CDR3 has 15 amino acids.